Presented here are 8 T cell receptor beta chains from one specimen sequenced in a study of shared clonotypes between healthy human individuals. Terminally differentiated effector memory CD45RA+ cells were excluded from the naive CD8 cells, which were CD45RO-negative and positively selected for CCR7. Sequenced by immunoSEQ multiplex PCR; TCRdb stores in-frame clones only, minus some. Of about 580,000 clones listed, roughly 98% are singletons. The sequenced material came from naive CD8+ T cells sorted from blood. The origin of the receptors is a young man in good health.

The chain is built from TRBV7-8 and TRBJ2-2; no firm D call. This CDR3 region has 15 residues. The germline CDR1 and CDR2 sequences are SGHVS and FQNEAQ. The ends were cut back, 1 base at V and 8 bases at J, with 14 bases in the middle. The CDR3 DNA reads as TGTGCCAGCAGCTTAGAACCTTCTACTTCTGGGGAGCTGTTTTTT. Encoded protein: CASSLEPSTSGELFF.

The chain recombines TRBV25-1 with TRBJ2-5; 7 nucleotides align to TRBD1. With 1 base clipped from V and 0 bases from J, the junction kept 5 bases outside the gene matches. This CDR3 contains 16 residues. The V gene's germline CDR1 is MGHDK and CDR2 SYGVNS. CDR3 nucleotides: TGTGCCAGCAGTGAATGGGACAGCTTATACCAAGAGACCCAGTACTTC. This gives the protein CASSEWDSLYQETQYF.

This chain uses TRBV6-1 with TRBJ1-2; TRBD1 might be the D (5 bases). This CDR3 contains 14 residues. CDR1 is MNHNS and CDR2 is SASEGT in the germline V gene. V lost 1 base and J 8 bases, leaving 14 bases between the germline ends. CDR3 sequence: CASSEGQGGVGYTF. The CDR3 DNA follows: TGTGCCAGCAGTGAAGGGCAGGGAGGAGTCGGCTACACCTTC.

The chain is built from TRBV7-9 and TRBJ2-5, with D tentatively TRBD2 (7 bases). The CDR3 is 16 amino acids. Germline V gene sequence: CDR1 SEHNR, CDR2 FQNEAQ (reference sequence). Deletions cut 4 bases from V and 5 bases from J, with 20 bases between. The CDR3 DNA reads TGTGCCAGCAGCTCGATACACGGGGGGCTACGGGAGACCCAGTACTTC. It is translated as CASSSIHGGLRETQYF.

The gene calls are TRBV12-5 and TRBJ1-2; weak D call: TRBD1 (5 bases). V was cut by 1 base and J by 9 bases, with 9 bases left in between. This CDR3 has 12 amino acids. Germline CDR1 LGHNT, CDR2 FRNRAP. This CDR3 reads CASGLGLGRYTF. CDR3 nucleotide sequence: TGTGCTAGTGGTTTGGGGTTGGGGCGCTACACCTTC.

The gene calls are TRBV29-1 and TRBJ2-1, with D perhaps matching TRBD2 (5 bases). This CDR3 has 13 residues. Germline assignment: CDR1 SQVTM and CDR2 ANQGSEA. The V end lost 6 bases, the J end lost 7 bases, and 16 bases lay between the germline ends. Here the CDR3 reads CSVSPEGMNEQFF. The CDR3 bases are TGCAGCGTCTCCCCCGAGGGTATGAATGAGCAGTTCTTC.

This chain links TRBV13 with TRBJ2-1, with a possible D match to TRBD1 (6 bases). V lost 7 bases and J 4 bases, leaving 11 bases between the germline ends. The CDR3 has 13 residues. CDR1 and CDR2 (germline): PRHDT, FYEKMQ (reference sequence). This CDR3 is CASTRGGYNEQFF. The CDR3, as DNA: TGTGCCAGCACCCGAGGGGGTTACAATGAGCAGTTCTTC.

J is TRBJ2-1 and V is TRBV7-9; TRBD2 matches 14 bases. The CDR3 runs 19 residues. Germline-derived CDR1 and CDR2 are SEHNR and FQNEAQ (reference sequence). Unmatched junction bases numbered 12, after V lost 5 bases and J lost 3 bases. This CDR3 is CASSHSTSGRDIYYNEQFF. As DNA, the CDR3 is TGTGCCAGCAGCCATTCGACTAGCGGGAGGGATATTTACTACAATGAGCAGTTCTTC. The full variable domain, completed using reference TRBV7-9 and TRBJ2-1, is DTGVSQNPRHKITKRGQNVTFRCDPISEHNRLYWYRQTLGQGPEFLTYFQNEAQLEKSRLLSDRFSAERPKGSFSTLEIQRTEQGDSAMYLCASSHSTSGRDIYYNEQFFGPGTRLTVL.